The clone carrying this TCR beta chain showed up just once. Its antigen is undetermined. It was with 60 Vbeta and 13 Jbeta primers that the PCR ran. Generated by immunoSEQ multiplex PCR, the TCRdb table keeps only in-frame clones and is missing some. This sample has about 120,000 clones, with about four fifths found just once. These data originate in a study of cytomegalovirus exposure and HLA in healthy donors. Background on the study: In an earlier analysis, 95 million to 140 million unique TCR beta sequences were found from some 170 million T cells. Study findings and constraints: A later analysis reported that several of the most significant clusters appeared to be linked to common viral pathogens, among them Epstein-Barr virus. A list of approximately 160 TCR beta chains associated with cytomegalovirus was given.

CDR1 and CDR2 from the germline V gene are KGHSH and LQKENI. After removal of 5 bases from V and 1 base from J, the junction contained 4 bases not matched to a gene. The CDR3 contains 14 residues. Sequenced input: PBMCs. V is TRBV18 and J is TRBJ1-2, with 7 bases that match TRBD1. This clonotype was obtained from a man aged 30 to 39 in good health and CMV-seropositive. The CDR3 sequence: CASSGDRSNYGYTF. The CDR3 DNA sequence: TGTGCCAGCTCAGGGGACAGAAGTAACTATGGCTACACCTTC.